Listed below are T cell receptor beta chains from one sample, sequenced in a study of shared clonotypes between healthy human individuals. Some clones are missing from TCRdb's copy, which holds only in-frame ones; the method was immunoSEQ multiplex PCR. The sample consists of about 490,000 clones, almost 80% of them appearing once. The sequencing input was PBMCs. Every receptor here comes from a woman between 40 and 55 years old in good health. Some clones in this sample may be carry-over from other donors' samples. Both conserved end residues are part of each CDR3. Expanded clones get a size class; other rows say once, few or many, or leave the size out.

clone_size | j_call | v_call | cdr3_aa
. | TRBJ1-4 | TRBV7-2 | CASSLGQGRGKLFF
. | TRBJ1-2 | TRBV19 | CASSTPGQRASYGYTF
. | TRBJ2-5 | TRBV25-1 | CASSEPRGSEETQYF
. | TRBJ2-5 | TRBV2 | CASTGGNQETQYF
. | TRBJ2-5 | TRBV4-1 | CASSQVLAGGETQYF
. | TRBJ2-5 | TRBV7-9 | CASSSRQGARETQYF
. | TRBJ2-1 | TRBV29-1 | CSVDRGYEQFF
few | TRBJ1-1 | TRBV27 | CASSLSGTSMNTEAFF
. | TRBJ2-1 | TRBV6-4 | CASSDSTGGYNEQFF
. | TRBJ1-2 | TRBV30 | CACTHDSGYGYTF
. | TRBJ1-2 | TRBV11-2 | CASSVDRGANYGYTF
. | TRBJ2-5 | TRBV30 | CALGRGGETQYF
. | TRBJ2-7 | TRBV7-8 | CASSSPQGYEQYF
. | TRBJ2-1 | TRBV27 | CASSFRGSYNEQFF
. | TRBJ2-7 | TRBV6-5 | CASSYSDRAHYEQYF
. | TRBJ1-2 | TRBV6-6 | CASSSGQGARSYTF
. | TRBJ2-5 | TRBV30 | CAWSVKGKETQYF
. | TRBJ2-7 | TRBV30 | CAWRDIRRTYEQYF
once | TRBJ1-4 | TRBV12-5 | CASGFEGPTNEKLFF
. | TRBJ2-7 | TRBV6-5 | CASSSITSGRAEQYF
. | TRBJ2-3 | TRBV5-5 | CASSSASTDTQYF
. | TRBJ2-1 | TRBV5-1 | CASSSGLAGAYNEQFF
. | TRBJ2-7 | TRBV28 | CASSTGLAYHEQYF
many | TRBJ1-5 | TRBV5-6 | CASSLQYSNQPQHF
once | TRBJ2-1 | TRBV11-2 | CASSSLAGNDNEQFF
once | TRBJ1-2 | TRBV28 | CASSFGVGYGYTF
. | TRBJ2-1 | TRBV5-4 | CASSLGLTIEQFF
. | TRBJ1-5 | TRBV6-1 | CASRSTGVGNQPQHF
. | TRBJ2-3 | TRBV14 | CASSQVGTDTQYF
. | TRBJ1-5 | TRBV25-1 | CASSRSGGNQPQHF
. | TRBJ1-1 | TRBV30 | CAWRPRTGGDTEAFF
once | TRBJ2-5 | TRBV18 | CASSPGQQETQYF
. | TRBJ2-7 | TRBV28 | CASSLGGFPYEQYF
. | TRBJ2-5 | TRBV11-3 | CASSLDSGQETQYF
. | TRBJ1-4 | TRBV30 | CAWTGQGYEKLFF
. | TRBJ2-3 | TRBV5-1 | CASGTTADTQYF
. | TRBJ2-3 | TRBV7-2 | CASSSLAGVADTQYF
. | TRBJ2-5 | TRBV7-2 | CASSPELQETQYF
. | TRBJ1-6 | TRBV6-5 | CASSYLPTAYNSPLHF
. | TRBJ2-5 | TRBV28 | CASSLLSGEETQYF
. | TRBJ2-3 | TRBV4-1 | CASSQRLDTDTQYF
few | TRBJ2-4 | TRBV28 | CASSSSGTGKNIQYF
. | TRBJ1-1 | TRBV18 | CASSPKITMQGGTEAFF
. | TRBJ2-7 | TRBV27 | CASSLGAEVSYEQYF
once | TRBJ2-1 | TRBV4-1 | CASSHQGLAGNEQFF
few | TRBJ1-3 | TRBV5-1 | CASSPSGGTAGNTIYF
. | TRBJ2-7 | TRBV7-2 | CASSLDRGVGEQYF
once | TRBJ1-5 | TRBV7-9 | CASSLAGAGNQPQHF
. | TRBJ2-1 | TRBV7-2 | CASSLVGGRSSYNEQFF